The source of this T cell receptor (beta chain) is a study of cytomegalovirus exposure and HLA in healthy donors. Study as a whole: The 95 to 150 validation repertoires and the 666 first-cohort repertoires shared a platform, a later analysis reported. General study points: Clusters of TCRs from the first cohort tended to co-occur in the 120 validation repertoires (as a later analysis found).

Generated by immunoSEQ multiplex PCR, the TCRdb table keeps only in-frame clones and is missing some. Of some 70,000 clones listed, roughly 96% were seen once; the top ten hold over 2%. The germline V gene encodes CDR1 SGDLS and CDR2 YYNGEE. The V end was cut by 0 bases, the J end by 4 bases, with 17 bases between. The CDR3 runs 17 residues. Comment on this clone: What it binds is not known.

Input material: PBMCs. This sequence joins TRBV9 and TRBJ1-3; D uncertain. The TCR comes from a man aged 18 to 29 in good health and CMV-seronegative. The CDR3 is CASSVAPGGMVGNTIYF. In nucleotides, the CDR3 is TGTGCCAGCAGCGTAGCTCCGGGAGGGATGGTGGGAAACACCATATATTTT.